These 32 T cell receptor beta chains originate from one sample sequenced in a study of Ad26.COV2.S vaccination and SARS-CoV-2 variants. Repertoires were generated with immunoSEQ multiplex PCR, while TCRdb's copy carries only in-frame clones and drops some. The sample includes about 680,000 clones, around 89% of them seen just once. Treatment in this sample: around 19 received Ad26.COV2.S at low or high dose, single or two shots; 5 received placebo; per-sample allocation not given. Day 63 following the first vaccine or placebo injection was when the samples were taken. The source was peripheral blood, collected in a trial of Ad26.COV2.S vaccine versus placebo. The source of these receptors is a person between 18 and 59 years old who received the Ad26.COV2.S COVID-19 vaccine or a placebo.

This rearrangement joins TRBV14 to TRBJ1-1, with D hard to call. V was clipped by 1 base and J by 7 bases, with 13 bases between them. The germline gives CDR1 SGHDN, CDR2 FVKESK. The CDR3 contains 14 residues. The CDR3, as DNA: TGTGCCAGCAGCCAAGTTTTTTTGGGGAGTGAAGCTTTCTTT. Protein sequence: CASSQVFLGSEAFF.

In this sample, this clone turned up many times. Other DNA sequences of this sample code for an identical CDR3. The rearrangement links TRBV7-2 to TRBJ2-7, with a weak D call TRBD2 (6 bases). Germline V gene sequence: CDR1 SGHTA, CDR2 FQGNSA. V gave up 5 bases and J gave up 1 base, with 12 bases separating them. The CDR3 contains 14 residues. The CDR3 spells CASSPDYRSYEQYF. CDR3 bases: TGTGCCAGCAGCCCGGACTATCGTTCCTACGAGCAGTACTTC.

V is TRBV18 and J is TRBJ1-2; D is uncertain. CDR3 length: 15 residues. Trimming cost V 0 bases and J 8 bases, with 16 bases left between them. CDR1 and CDR2 (germline): KGHSH, LQKENI. CDR3 in amino acids: CASSPPGAFPFGYTF. In nucleotides, the CDR3 is TGTGCCAGCTCACCACCGGGCGCGTTCCCCTTCGGCTACACCTTC.

The chain links TRBV27 to TRBJ2-5; no clear D. V was clipped by 4 bases and J by 9 bases, with 15 bases between them. CDR3 length equals 13 residues. Germline lookup yields CDR1 MNHEY and CDR2 SMNVEV (reference sequence). This CDR3 reads CASSSFAGKAQYF. In DNA form, the CDR3 reads TGTGCCAGCAGTTCCTTCGCTGGTAAGGCCCAGTACTTC.

This clone was recorded a few times. The chain combines TRBV7-2 with TRBJ2-2, with 9 positions matching TRBD1. V dropped 1 base and J dropped 4; count of bases not matched to a gene: 4. Germline V CDR1 and CDR2: SGHTA, FQGNSA. This CDR3 has 16 residues. CDR3 loop: CASSLGTGVATGELFF. The DNA of the CDR3 is TGTGCCAGCAGCTTAGGGACAGGGGTGGCCACCGGGGAGCTGTTTTTT.

Concerning this clone: An end of the junction does not agree with germline; a read error may underlie this. This chain uses TRBV5-6 with TRBJ1-3, with unresolved D. This CDR3 contains 15 residues. CDR1 SGHDT and CDR2 YYEEEE come from the germline V gene. The CDR3 region is CASRLGWDSGNTIYF. The CDR3 DNA reads TGTGCCAGCAGGTTGGGGTGGGACTCTGGAAACACCATATATTTT.

This clone appeared once. The rearrangement links TRBV9 to TRBJ1-3; tentative D call: TRBD1 (5 bases). Trimming removed 0 bases at V and 0 bases at J, with 10 bases between. This CDR3 region has 16 residues. Germline V gives CDR1 SGDLS, CDR2 YYNGEE. The CDR3 sequence: CASSVDWGSSGNTIYF. The CDR3 DNA reads as TGTGCCAGCAGCGTAGATTGGGGGTCCTCTGGAAACACCATATATTTT. Complete variable domain (other parts from reference TRBV9 and TRBJ1-3): DSGVTQTPKHLITATGQRVTLRCSPRSGDLSVYWYQQSLDQGLQFLIQYYNGEERAKGNILERFSAQQFPDLHSELNLSSLELGDSALYFCASSVDWGSSGNTIYFGEGSWLTVV.

This chain uses TRBV9 with TRBJ2-1; no clear D gene. Germline V lookup: CDR1 SGDLS, CDR2 YYNGEE. The CDR3 is 16 amino acids. V was cut by 4 bases and J by 0 bases, with 14 bases left in between. CDR3 amino acids: CASSPSTLSSYNEQFF. CDR3 nucleotide sequence: TGTGCCAGCAGCCCCTCGACTCTCAGCTCCTACAATGAGCAGTTCTTC.

V is TRBV2 and J is TRBJ1-2, with 7 bases fitting TRBD1. The CDR3 runs to 16 residues. V lost 6 bases to trimming and J lost 2 bases; unmatched junction nucleotides: 12. Germline CDR1 reads SNHLY; CDR2 reads FYNNEI. This CDR3 is CASSPQGGGQNYGYTF. CDR3 nucleotides: TGTGCCAGCAGCCCCCAGGGGGGGGGCCAAAACTATGGCTACACCTTC.

Of note for this clone: Other DNA sequences of this sample code for an identical CDR3. The chain is built from TRBV12-5 and TRBJ2-1; D is undetermined. The V gene's germline CDR1 is LGHNT and CDR2 FRNRAP. V lost 1 base and J lost 1, with 2 bases in between. The CDR3 contains 13 residues. The CDR3 DNA follows: TGTGCTAGTGGTTTGGGGTCCTACAATGAGCAGTTCTTC. This translates into CASGLGSYNEQFF.

This clone was counted a few times. The chain links TRBV4-2 to TRBJ2-1; TRBD2 aligns across 14 bases. V shed 0 bases, J shed 10 bases, and the junction held 8 bases outside the gene matches. The CDR3 covers 17 residues. CDR1 and CDR2 (germline): LGHNA, YNFKEQ. The CDR3: CASSQDRGLAGEGEQFF. CDR3 in DNA: TGTGCCAGCAGCCAAGATCGGGGACTAGCGGGAGAGGGCGAGCAGTTCTTC.

This clone was found once. The chain has TRBV11-3 and TRBJ1-1, with 7 bases aligning to TRBD1. Per the germline V gene, CDR1 is SGHNT and CDR2 is YENEEA. There are 12 residues in the CDR3. V trimming: 5 bases; J trimming: 5 bases; junction bases outside the gene matches: 2. The CDR3 loop reads CASSGQETEAFF. The CDR3 DNA follows: TGTGCCAGCAGCGGACAGGAAACTGAAGCTTTCTTT.

The chain is built from TRBV6-5 and TRBJ2-7, with D maybe TRBD1 (6 bases). Germline lookup yields CDR1 MNHEY and CDR2 SVGAGI. V was pared by 5 bases and J by 4 bases, with 15 bases between. The CDR3 runs to 14 residues. CDR3 residues: CASSRSPGQYEQYF. CDR3 bases: TGTGCCAGCAGTCGAAGCCCGGGACAATACGAGCAGTACTTC.

The rearrangement joins TRBV6-1 to TRBJ1-2; D gene uncertain. The germline gives CDR1 MNHNS, CDR2 SASEGT. The V end lost 2 bases, the J end lost 4 bases, and 11 bases lay between the germline ends. The CDR3 totals 14 residues. Here the CDR3 reads CASSESGRSYGYTF. In DNA form, the CDR3 reads TGTGCCAGCAGTGAAAGCGGCAGGAGCTATGGCTACACCTTC.

The chain carries TRBV9 and TRBJ1-1; TRBD1 aligns across 8 bases. The CDR3 is 13 residues long. CDR1 and CDR2 (germline): SGDLS, YYNGEE. J lost 11 bases, V lost 4 bases, and 10 bases had no gene match. CDR3 in DNA: TGTGCCAGCAGCCCGGGACAGGCGAATAGCGCTTTCTTT. Translated: CASSPGQANSAFF.

The chain has TRBV4-3 and TRBJ1-2; D possibly corresponds to TRBD1 (6 bases). The V gene lost 4 bases and the J gene lost 3 bases, with 15 bases spanning the gap. Germline-derived CDR1 and CDR2 are LGHNA and YSLEER. The CDR3 loop spans 15 amino acids. The CDR3 reads CASSLDRTVHYGYTF. DNA for the CDR3: TGCGCCAGCAGCCTGGACAGAACGGTTCACTATGGCTACACCTTC.

V is TRBV7-2 and J is TRBJ1-6; possible D gene TRBD1, 5 bases. Looked up from germline, CDR1 is SGHTA and CDR2 is FQGNSA. The CDR3 loop spans 15 amino acids. V dropped 0 bases and J dropped 7 bases, with 10 bases sitting between them. For the CDR3, the DNA is TGTGCCAGCAGCTTAGCGCACGGGGCCAATTCACCCCTCCACTTT. Protein product: CASSLAHGANSPLHF. The whole variable domain, remainder taken from reference TRBV7-2 and TRBJ1-6, is GAGVSQSPSNKVTEKGKDVELRCDPISGHTALYWYRQSLGQGLEFLIYFQGNSAPDKSGLPSDRFSAERTGGSVSTLTIQRTQQEDSAVYLCASSLAHGANSPLHFGNGTRLTVT.

Here the CDR3 reads CASSELASGETQYF. The DNA of the CDR3 is TGCGCCAGCAGTGAGCTCGCTAGCGGGGAGACCCAGTACTTC. The chain combines TRBV10-1 with TRBJ2-5; 8 bases line up with TRBD2. J was trimmed by 5 bases and V by 2 bases; bases with no gene match: 4. The CDR3 is made up of 14 amino acids. Germline CDR1 is WNHNN and CDR2 is SYGVQD (reference sequence).

This sequence joins TRBV29-1 and TRBJ1-1; D possibly corresponds to TRBD1 (6 bases). V lost 4 bases and J 0 bases, leaving 18 bases between the germline ends. Germline lookup yields CDR1 SQVTM and CDR2 ANQGSEA. This CDR3 comprises 16 residues. The CDR3, as DNA: TGCAGCGTTGTTCTCTTGGGGGGCAGTTTGAACACTGAAGCTTTCTTT. This encodes CSVVLLGGSLNTEAFF.

The chain uses TRBV30 and TRBJ2-7; D might be TRBD1 or TRBD2, each matching 5 bases. The V end was cut by 2 bases, the J end by 1 base, with 9 bases between. The CDR3 covers 13 residues. The V gene's germline CDR1 is GTSNPN and CDR2 SVGIG (reference sequence). CDR3 amino acids: CAWSPGASYEQYF. CDR3 DNA sequence: TGTGCCTGGAGTCCCGGGGCTTCCTACGAGCAGTACTTC.

V is TRBV3-1 (or the pseudogene TRBV3-2) and J is TRBJ2-7; TRBD1 matches at 10 bases. Trimming took 0 bases from V and 5 from J; bases not matched to a gene: 10. This CDR3 is 17 amino acids long. Germline-derived CDR1 and CDR2 are LGHDT and YNNKEL (reference sequence). Written as DNA, the CDR3 is TGTGCCAGCAGCCAAGAACCGGGACAGGGGAACCCCAACGAGCAGTACTTC. It encodes CASSQEPGQGNPNEQYF.

The chain links TRBV5-6 to TRBJ1-2; possibly TRBD1 for D (5 bases). The ends were cut back, 1 base at V and 12 bases at J, with 13 bases in the middle. Per germline, CDR1 SGHDT and CDR2 YYEEEE. The CDR3 has 12 residues. The CDR3 DNA reads TGTGCCAGCAGCTTGAATGGGGGTGTAAACACCTTC. The encoded protein is CASSLNGGVNTF. The full variable domain, in which reference TRBV5-6 and TRBJ1-2 provide the parts outside the CDR3, is DAGVTQSPTHLIKTRGQQVTLRCSPKSGHDTVSWYQQALGQGPQFIFQYYEEEERQRGNFPDRFSGHQFPNYSSELNVNALLLGDSALYLCASSLNGGVNTFGSGTRLTVV.

This sequence joins TRBV3-1 (or the pseudogene TRBV3-2) and TRBJ1-5, with D uncertain. The CDR3 length is 14 residues. Germline values: CDR1 LGHDT, CDR2 YNNKEL (reference sequence). V was shortened by 3 bases and J by 2 bases, with 8 bases between the two germline ends. CDR3 in DNA: TGTGCCAGCAGCCAGGCGCCTGGCAATCAGCCCCAGCATTTT. Translation: CASSQAPGNQPQHF.

The genes are TRBV30 and TRBJ1-5, with D unresolved. Per the germline V gene, CDR1 is GTSNPN and CDR2 is SVGIG (reference sequence). CDR3 size: 14 residues. Deletions cut 1 base from V and 0 bases from J, with 7 bases between. CDR3 sequence: CAWSGGISNQPQHF. DNA for the CDR3: TGTGCCTGGAGTGGAGGCATTAGCAATCAGCCCCAGCATTTT.

The chain has TRBV11-1 and TRBJ2-7; D may be TRBD2 (5 bases). CDR3 length equals 12 residues. Trimming stripped 1 base from V and 4 bases from J, with 5 bases between. Germline values: CDR1 SGHAT, CDR2 FQDESV (reference sequence). The CDR3 sequence is CASSLGEYEQYF. CDR3 coding DNA: TGTGCCAGCAGCTTAGGGGAGTACGAGCAGTACTTC.

In its sample, this clone was seen a few times. The rearrangement links TRBV5-1 to TRBJ2-7; unclear D gene. CDR3 length: 15 amino acids. Germline CDR1 and CDR2: SGHRS and YFSETQ. V shed 4 bases and J shed 1 base, with 15 bases lying between them. This chain's CDR3 is CASSPAGSVSYEQYF. In nucleotides, the CDR3 is TGCGCCAGCAGCCCGGCTGGAAGCGTTTCCTACGAGCAGTACTTC.

The chain combines TRBV7-9 with TRBJ2-3, with D hard to call. Germline CDR1 is SEHNR and CDR2 is FQNEAQ (reference sequence). Trimming removed 7 bases from V and 6 bases from J, with 14 bases in between. CDR3 length: 13 amino acids. Here the CDR3 DNA reads TGTGCCAGCACCTTCCTTAGTCGGGATACGCAGTATTTT. This gives the protein CASTFLSRDTQYF.

The chain employs TRBV3-1 (or the pseudogene TRBV3-2) and TRBJ2-7; TRBD1 is a possible D gene (8 bases). From germline, CDR1 is LGHDT and CDR2 YNNKEL (reference sequence). V lost 3 bases and J 2 bases, leaving 17 bases between the germline ends. The CDR3 sequence is 16 residues long. This CDR3 is CASSHPGGTGAYEQYF. The CDR3 DNA reads as TGTGCCAGCAGCCACCCCGGGGGGACAGGAGCCTACGAGCAGTACTTC.

This sequence joins TRBV2 and TRBJ2-1; D perhaps matches TRBD2 (6 bases). Germline V lookup: CDR1 SNHLY, CDR2 FYNNEI. CDR3 length: 13 residues. Trimming pared 6 bases from V and 7 bases from J, leaving 13 bases between. CDR3 sequence: CASRSGGGNEQFF. The CDR3 DNA reads TGTGCCAGCAGGAGCGGAGGAGGGAATGAGCAGTTCTTC.

This rearrangement joins TRBV4-2 to TRBJ2-5; weak D call: TRBD1 (6 bases). CDR1 LGHNA and CDR2 YNFKEQ come from the germline V gene. V was pared by 1 base and J by 7 bases, with 13 bases between. The CDR3 spans 14 residues. Written as DNA, the CDR3 is TGTGCCAGCAGCCAAGGGACAGAGGGACGGACCCAGTACTTC. It translates to CASSQGTEGRTQYF.

The chain links TRBV25-1 to TRBJ2-7; weak D call: TRBD1 (8 bases). CDR1 and CDR2 (germline): MGHDK, SYGVNS. The CDR3 consists of 14 residues. V lost 9 bases to trimming and J lost 5 bases, with 20 bases between them. The CDR3: CASRGQGGPHEQYF. As DNA, the CDR3 is TGTGCCAGTCGCGGACAGGGAGGGCCCCACGAGCAGTACTTC.

The chain links TRBV6-2 or TRBV6-3 to TRBJ2-5, with TRBD2 as a possible D gene (6 bases). Germline values: CDR1 MNHEY, CDR2 SVGEGT. The ends were cut back, 0 bases at V and 5 bases at J, with 10 bases in the middle. There are 14 residues in the CDR3. This CDR3 is CASSYSREHETQYF. The DNA of the CDR3 is TGTGCCAGCAGTTACTCCCGGGAGCACGAGACCCAGTACTTC.